This passage covers 22 T cell receptor beta chains from one sample sequenced in a study of T cells in Graves' hyperthyroidism and ophthalmopathy. RNA transcripts yielded amplified TCR beta CDR3 regions. HTBI primers were the set used in a first-round RT-PCR of the TCR CDR3. TCRdb independently ran MiXCR on the multiplex PCR reads; one entry per CDR3 protein. Here the sample spans 350,000 to 500,000 distinct CDR3 sequences, roughly 15% being singletons. Material for sequencing was blood. The receptor source for this set is a woman between 18 and 30 years old with Graves' hyperthyroidism.

A word on this clonotype: The junction departs from germline at one end; a sequencing error may be responsible. The chain carries TRBV7-9 and TRBJ1-1; 7 nucleotides match TRBD1. Germline lookup yields CDR1 SEHNR and CDR2 FQNEAQ (reference sequence). The CDR3 is 13 amino acids. The DNA for the CDR3 is TGTGCCAGCAGCTTGCAGGGGGGCACTGGAGCTTTCTTT. Translating gives CASSLQGGTGAFF. The variable domain in full, with the rest retrieved from reference TRBV7-9 and TRBJ1-1, is DTGVSQNPRHKITKRGQNVTFRCDPISEHNRLYWYRQTLGQGPEFLTYFQNEAQLEKSRLLSDRFSAERPKGSFSTLEIQRTEQGDSAMYLCASSLQGGTGAFFGQGTRLTVV.

The table lists this clonotype with a few counts. V usage is TRBV6-1 and J usage is TRBJ1-2; D might be TRBD1 (5 bases). Germline V gives CDR1 MNHNS, CDR2 SASEGT. The CDR3 sequence is 16 residues long. V was trimmed by 5 bases and J by 6 bases, leaving 22 bases between them. The CDR3 is CASSFQPPGTTDGYTF. CDR3 nucleotides: TGTGCCAGCAGTTTCCAACCCCCAGGGACTACGGATGGCTACACCTTC.

Ten or more counts support this clonotype. The chain is built from TRBV12-3 or TRBV12-4 and TRBJ1-4; D is unclear. The CDR3 is 15 residues long. Trimming left V 5 bases short and J 6 bases short, with 16 bases between. CDR3 in DNA: TGTGCCAGCAGTCCCTCGGGGAGGGCGGATGAAAAACTGTTTTTT. Its protein is CASSPSGRADEKLFF.

This clonotype was recorded a few times. The chain combines TRBV4-1 with TRBJ2-1; 11 bases are shared with TRBD2. CDR1 is MGHRA, CDR2 YSYEKL, per germline. This CDR3 is 16 amino acids long. The ends lost 4 bases at V and 0 bases at J; junction bases unmatched: 2. CDR3 amino acids: CASSPGLADSYNEQFF. The CDR3 DNA reads TGCGCCAGCAGCCCGGGACTAGCGGACTCCTACAATGAGCAGTTCTTC.

At least ten counts were recorded for this clonotype. The rearrangement joins TRBV10-2 to TRBJ1-6; the D is unclear. V dropped 7 bases and J dropped 6 bases, with 16 bases sitting between them. Germline CDR1 is WSHSY and CDR2 is SAAADI. This CDR3 comprises 15 residues. The CDR3 nucleotides read TGCGCCAGCACGAGTCAGGCACTGATTAATTCACCCCTCCACTTT. Its protein is CASTSQALINSPLHF.

This clonotype was observed a single time. A much larger clone differs from this one at a single base, so this may be a read error. This rearrangement joins TRBV7-9 to TRBJ1-4; D possibly corresponds to TRBD1 (5 bases). This CDR3 is 18 amino acids long. Germline V gene lookup returns CDR1 SEHNR and CDR2 FQNEAQ (reference sequence). The CDR3: CANSPVRDFVATNEKLFF. CDR3 DNA: TGTGCCAACAGCCCTGTCAGGGACTTTGTAGCAACTAATGAAAAACTGTTTTTT.

The chain uses TRBV5-1 and TRBJ2-1; tentatively, D is TRBD2 (5 bases). V lost 0 bases to trimming and J lost 4 bases, with 8 bases between them. The CDR3 extends over 14 amino acids. The germline V gene encodes CDR1 SGHRS and CDR2 YFSETQ. The chain's CDR3 is CASSLEEAYNEQFF. DNA for the CDR3: TGCGCCAGCAGCTTGGAGGAGGCATACAATGAGCAGTTCTTC.

CDR3 in amino acids: CASSVEAGGHSGNTIYF. DNA of the CDR3: TGTGCCAGCAGCGTAGAGGCAGGGGGTCACTCTGGAAACACCATATATTTT. V usage is TRBV9 and J usage is TRBJ1-3; 7 nucleotides align to TRBD1. Trimming took 0 bases from V and 0 from J; bases not matched to a gene: 6. Germline-derived CDR1 and CDR2 are SGDLS and YYNGEE. The CDR3 is made up of 17 amino acids.

This chain uses TRBV7-3 with TRBJ2-1; 8 bases agree with TRBD2. CDR1 and CDR2 (germline): SGHTA, FQGTGA. J lost 6 bases, V lost 5 bases, and 15 bases had no gene match. The CDR3 covers 17 residues. CDR3 residues: CASSPDPSGRACNEQFF. DNA of the CDR3: TGTGCCAGCAGCCCGGACCCCAGCGGGAGAGCTTGCAATGAGCAGTTCTTC.

This clonotype was counted at least ten times. V usage is TRBV7-3 and J usage is TRBJ2-3, with unresolved D. The V gene lost 3 bases and the J gene lost 5 bases, with 12 bases spanning the gap. The CDR3 spans 14 residues. CDR1 is SGHTA and CDR2 is FQGTGA in the germline V gene. The CDR3 reads CASSFGPSQDTQYF. CDR3 in DNA: TGTGCCAGCAGCTTCGGGCCATCTCAAGATACGCAGTATTTT.

This clonotype was observed many times. The J gene is TRBJ2-1, the V gene TRBV5-1, with a weak D call TRBD1 (5 bases). The V end lost 2 bases, the J end lost 6 bases, and 15 bases lay between the germline ends. Germline CDR1 is SGHRS and CDR2 is YFSETQ. The CDR3 length is 15 residues. CDR3 coding DNA: TGCGCCAGCAGCTTAGACGAGCGCAGGGCCAATGAGCAGTTCTTC. Translating it yields CASSLDERRANEQFF. The full variable domain, with the rest looked up from reference TRBV5-1 and TRBJ2-1, is KAGVTQTPRYLIKTRGQQVTLSCSPISGHRSVSWYQQTPGQGLQFLFEYFSETQRNKGNFPGRFSGRQFSNSRSEMNVSTLELGDSALYLCASSLDERRANEQFFGPGTRLTVL.

This clonotype was observed many times. The genes are TRBV27 and TRBJ2-1; tentatively, D is TRBD1 or TRBD2 (5 bases each). The ends were cut back, 6 bases at V and 5 bases at J, with 17 bases in the middle. The germline CDR1 and CDR2 sequences are MNHEY and SMNVEV (reference sequence). This CDR3 is built from 15 residues. CDR3 protein: CASSPFGGADNEQFF. In DNA, the CDR3 is TGTGCCAGCAGCCCATTTGGGGGAGCTGACAATGAGCAGTTCTTC.

Only a few counts were recorded for this clonotype. V gene TRBV4-1 combines with J gene TRBJ1-1; unclear D gene. V lost 4 bases to trimming and J lost 0 bases, with 12 bases between them. Looked up from germline, CDR1 is MGHRA and CDR2 is YSYEKL. CDR3 size: 15 residues. The CDR3 spells CASSPPGLLNTEAFF. The CDR3 region has the DNA TGCGCCAGCAGCCCCCCGGGCCTGCTGAACACTGAAGCTTTCTTT.

V gene TRBV20-1 combines with J gene TRBJ1-5; D is uncertain. With 3 bases removed from V and 5 bases from J, the gap between germline ends came to 14 bases. The length of the CDR3 is 14 residues. CDR1 is DFQATT, CDR2 SNEGSKA, per germline (reference sequence). The CDR3 loop is CSASKVGEHQPQHF. The CDR3 nucleotides read TGCAGTGCTAGTAAGGTGGGAGAACATCAGCCCCAGCATTTT.

The rearrangement joins TRBV5-1 to TRBJ2-7, with TRBD2 matching over 11 bases. Germline lookup yields CDR1 SGHRS and CDR2 YFSETQ. V lost 4 bases and J lost 3; bases outside the gene matches: 15. There are 18 residues in the CDR3. The CDR3 region is CASSGGTSGHLGDYEQYF. The CDR3 DNA is TGCGCCAGCAGCGGCGGGACTAGCGGCCACCTGGGGGACTACGAGCAGTACTTC.

This clonotype was observed at least ten times. The chain links TRBV2 to TRBJ2-2; D possibly corresponds to TRBD1 (5 bases). CDR3 length: 12 residues. The V and J ends lost 8 bases and 9 bases respectively, with 13 bases between them. Germline V gene lookup returns CDR1 SNHLY and CDR2 FYNNEI. The CDR3 nucleotides read TGTGCCAGCGGCCAGGGCCACAGGGAGCTGTTTTTT. As protein: CASGQGHRELFF. The full variable domain, rest sourced from reference TRBV2 and TRBJ2-2, is EPEVTQTPSHQVTQMGQEVILRCVPISNHLYFYWYRQILGQKVEFLVSFYNNEISEKSEIFDDQFSVERPDGSNFTLKIRSTKLEDSAMYFCASGQGHRELFFGEGSRLTVL.

The chain recombines TRBV11-2 with TRBJ2-2; TRBD2 matches 10 bases. V lost 3 bases and J lost 7; bases outside the gene matches: 5. This CDR3 comprises 15 residues. The germline CDR1 and CDR2 sequences are SGHAT and FQNNGV. The CDR3: CASSLVAGGDGELFF. As DNA, the CDR3 is TGTGCCAGCAGCTTGGTAGCGGGAGGCGACGGGGAGCTGTTTTTT.

This rearrangement joins TRBV12-3 or TRBV12-4 to TRBJ1-1; the match to TRBD1 covers 9 bases. The CDR3 is 12 residues long. Trimming cost V 6 bases and J 11 bases; bases outside gene matches: 7. CDR3: CASRRQGVGAFF. CDR3 in DNA: TGTGCCAGCAGAAGACAGGGGGTAGGGGCTTTCTTT.

Concerning this clonotype: A much bigger clone sits one base away, suggesting this may be a read error. The chain uses TRBV12-3 or TRBV12-4 and TRBJ2-2; D may be TRBD2 (5 bases). V was cut by 6 bases and J by 6 bases, with 14 bases left in between. The CDR3 is 14 amino acids. The CDR3 bases are TGTGCCAGCAGACTAGTGGGAACCGCCGGGGAGCTGTTTTTT. Protein: CASRLVGTAGELFF.

This clonotype has a handful of counts. The junction and the germline gene differ at one end; a read error may be behind it. V and J are TRBV5-5 and TRBJ2-7; D possibly corresponds to TRBD2 (6 bases). Germline assignment: CDR1 SGHKS and CDR2 YYEKEE (reference sequence). This CDR3 comprises 14 residues. Here the CDR3 reads CAGSRETANYEQYF. CDR3 sequence (DNA): TGTGCCGGCAGCCGGGAGACAGCGAACTACGAGCAGTACTTC.

At least ten counts were recorded for this clonotype. The J gene is TRBJ2-2, the V gene TRBV2; maybe TRBD2 (6 bases). Germline V gene sequence: CDR1 SNHLY, CDR2 FYNNEI. V shed 1 base and J shed 5 bases, with 11 bases lying between them. The CDR3 contains 15 residues. The CDR3 sequence: CASSEVAGRTGELFF. CDR3 coding DNA: TGTGCCAGCAGTGAAGTGGCGGGAAGAACCGGGGAGCTGTTTTTT.

The sample holds many counts of this clonotype. This chain links TRBV20-1 with TRBJ1-1, with D unclear. The ends were cut back, 5 bases at V and 2 bases at J, with 15 bases in the middle. CDR1 and CDR2 from the germline V gene are DFQATT and SNEGSKA (reference sequence). This CDR3 contains 14 residues. CDR3 protein: CSALNYRGNTEAFF. The CDR3 DNA reads as TGCAGTGCTCTAAATTACAGAGGAAACACTGAAGCTTTCTTT.